This T cell receptor beta chain derives from a study of T-cell reconstitution after alpha-beta-depleted transplantation in children. Germline V lookup: CDR1 MDHEN, CDR2 SYDVKM. V was clipped by 1 base and J by 6 bases; unmatched bases: 4. CDR3 length: 15 residues. The library targeted TCRbeta and was prepared with unique molecular identifiers. TCRdb analysed the PCR reads with MiXCR anew, one entry per CDR3 protein. The table has roughly 340,000 distinct CDR3 sequences, 15% to 20% seen once; the top ten hold roughly two fifths. The V gene is TRBV28, the J gene TRBJ2-1; 9 bases are a match to TRBD2. This material consisted of PBMCs, mostly from graft donor cells, taken 360 days after TCRalphabeta/CD19-depleted stem cell transplant. The clonotype was recovered from a male patient under 10 years old who had a stem cell transplant for acute lymphoblastic leukemia, so the T cells may come from the graft donor. The CDR3 DNA is TGTGCCAGCAGTTTATTAGCGGGAGTCCCCAATGAGCAGTTCTTC. Its protein is CASSLLAGVPNEQFF.